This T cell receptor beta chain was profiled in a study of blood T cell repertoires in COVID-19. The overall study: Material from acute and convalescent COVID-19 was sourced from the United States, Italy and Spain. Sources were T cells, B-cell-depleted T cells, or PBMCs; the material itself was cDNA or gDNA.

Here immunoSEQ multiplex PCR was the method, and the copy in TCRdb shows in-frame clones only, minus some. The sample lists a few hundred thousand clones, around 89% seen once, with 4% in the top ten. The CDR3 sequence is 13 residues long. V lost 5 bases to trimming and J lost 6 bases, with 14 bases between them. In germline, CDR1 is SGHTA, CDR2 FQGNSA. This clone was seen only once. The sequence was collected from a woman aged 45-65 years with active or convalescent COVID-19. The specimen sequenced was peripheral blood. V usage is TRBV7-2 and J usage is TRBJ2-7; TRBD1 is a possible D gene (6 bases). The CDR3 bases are TGTGCCAGCAGCCCACAGGGCCAGGGCGAGCAGTACTTC. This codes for CASSPQGQGEQYF.